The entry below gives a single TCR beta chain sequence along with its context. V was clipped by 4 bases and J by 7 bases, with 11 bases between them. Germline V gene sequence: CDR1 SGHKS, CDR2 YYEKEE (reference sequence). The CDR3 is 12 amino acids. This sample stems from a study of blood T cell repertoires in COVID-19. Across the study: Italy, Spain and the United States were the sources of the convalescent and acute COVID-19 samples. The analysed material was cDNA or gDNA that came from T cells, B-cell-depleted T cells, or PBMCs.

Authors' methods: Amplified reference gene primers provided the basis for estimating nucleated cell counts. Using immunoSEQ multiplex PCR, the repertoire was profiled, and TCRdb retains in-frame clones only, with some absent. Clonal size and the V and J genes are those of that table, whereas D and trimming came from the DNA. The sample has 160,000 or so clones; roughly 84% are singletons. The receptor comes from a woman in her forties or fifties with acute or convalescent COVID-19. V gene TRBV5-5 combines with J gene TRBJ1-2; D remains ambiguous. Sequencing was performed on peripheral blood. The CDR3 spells CASSLELAGYTF. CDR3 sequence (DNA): TGTGCCAGCAGCCTAGAGTTAGCTGGCTACACCTTC.